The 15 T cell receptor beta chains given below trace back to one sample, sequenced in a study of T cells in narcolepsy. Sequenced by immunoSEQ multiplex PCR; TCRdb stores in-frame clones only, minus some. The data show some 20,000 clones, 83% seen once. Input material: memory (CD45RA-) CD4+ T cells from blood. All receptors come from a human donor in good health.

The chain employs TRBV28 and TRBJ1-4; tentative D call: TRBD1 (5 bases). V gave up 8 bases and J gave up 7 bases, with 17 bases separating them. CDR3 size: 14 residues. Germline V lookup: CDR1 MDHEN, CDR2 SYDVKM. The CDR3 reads CASGASKGIEKLFF. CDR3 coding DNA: TGTGCCAGCGGGGCGTCCAAGGGGATTGAAAAACTGTTTTTT.

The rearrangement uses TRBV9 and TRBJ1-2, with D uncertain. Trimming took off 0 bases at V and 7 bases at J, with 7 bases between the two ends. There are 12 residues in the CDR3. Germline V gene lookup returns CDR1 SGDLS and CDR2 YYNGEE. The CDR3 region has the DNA TGTGCCAGCAGCGTAGATAAGGGTGGCTACACCTTC. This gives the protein CASSVDKGGYTF.

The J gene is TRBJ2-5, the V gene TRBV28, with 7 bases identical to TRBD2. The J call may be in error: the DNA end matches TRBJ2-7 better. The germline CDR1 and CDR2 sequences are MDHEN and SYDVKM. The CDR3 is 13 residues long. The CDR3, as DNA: TGTGCCAGCAGCGGGACTAAAGCCTACGAGCAGTACTTC. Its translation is CASSGTKAYEQYF.

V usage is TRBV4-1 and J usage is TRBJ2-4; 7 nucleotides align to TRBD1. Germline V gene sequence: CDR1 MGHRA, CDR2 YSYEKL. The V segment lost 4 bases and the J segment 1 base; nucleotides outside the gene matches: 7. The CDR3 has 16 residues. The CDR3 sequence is CASSPYQGDAKNIQYF. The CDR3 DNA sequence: TGCGCCAGCAGCCCTTACCAGGGGGATGCCAAAAACATTCAGTACTTC.

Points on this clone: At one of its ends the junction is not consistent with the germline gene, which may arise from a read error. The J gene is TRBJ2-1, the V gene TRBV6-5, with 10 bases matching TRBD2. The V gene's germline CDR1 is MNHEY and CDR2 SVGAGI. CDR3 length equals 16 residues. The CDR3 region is CASSYSQASGSYEKFF. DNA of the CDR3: TGTGCCAGCAGTTACTCCCAAGCTAGCGGGAGTTATGAGAAGTTCTTC.

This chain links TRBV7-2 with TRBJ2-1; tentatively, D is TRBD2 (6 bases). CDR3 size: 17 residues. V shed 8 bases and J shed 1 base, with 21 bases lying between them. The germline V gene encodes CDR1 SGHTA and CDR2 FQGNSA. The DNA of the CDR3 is TGTGCCAGCGCTCACTCAAAACCCAGCGGGTCCTACAATGAGCAGTTCTTC. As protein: CASAHSKPSGSYNEQFF.

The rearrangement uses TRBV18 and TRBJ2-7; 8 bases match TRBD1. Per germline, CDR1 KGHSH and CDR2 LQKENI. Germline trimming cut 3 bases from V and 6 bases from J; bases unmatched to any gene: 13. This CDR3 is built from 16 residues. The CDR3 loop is CASSPGTGVSSGEQYF. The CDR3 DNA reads TGTGCCAGCTCACCCGGGACAGGAGTATCCTCCGGCGAGCAGTACTTC.

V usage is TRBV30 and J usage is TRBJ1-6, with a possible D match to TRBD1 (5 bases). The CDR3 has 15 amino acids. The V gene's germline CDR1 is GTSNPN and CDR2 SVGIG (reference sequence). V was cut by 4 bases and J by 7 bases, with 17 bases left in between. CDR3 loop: CAWKVTAVLNSPLHF. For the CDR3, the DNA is TGTGCCTGGAAGGTGACAGCGGTTCTGAATTCACCCCTCCACTTT.

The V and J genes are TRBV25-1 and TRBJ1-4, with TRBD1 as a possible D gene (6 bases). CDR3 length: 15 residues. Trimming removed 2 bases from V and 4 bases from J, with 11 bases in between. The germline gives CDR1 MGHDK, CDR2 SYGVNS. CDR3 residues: CASSEPTRGNEKLFF. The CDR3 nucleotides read TGTGCCAGCAGTGAACCCACCAGGGGTAATGAAAAACTGTTTTTT.

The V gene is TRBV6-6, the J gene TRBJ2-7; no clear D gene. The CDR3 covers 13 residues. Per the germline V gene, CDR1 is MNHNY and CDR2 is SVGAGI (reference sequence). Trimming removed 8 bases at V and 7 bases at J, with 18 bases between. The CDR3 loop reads CASSTDDLGEQYF. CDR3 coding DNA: TGTGCCAGCTCCACGGACGACCTGGGTGAGCAGTACTTC.

CDR3 sequence: CASSRNLAGGLNEQFF. The CDR3 region has the DNA TGTGCCAGCAGCCGCAATCTAGCGGGGGGGCTAAATGAGCAGTTCTTC. The chain is built from TRBV4-2 and TRBJ2-1; 12 bases are shared with TRBD2. The CDR3 sequence is 16 residues long. Trimming took 4 bases from V and 7 from J; bases not matched to a gene: 8. The germline gives CDR1 LGHNA, CDR2 YNFKEQ.

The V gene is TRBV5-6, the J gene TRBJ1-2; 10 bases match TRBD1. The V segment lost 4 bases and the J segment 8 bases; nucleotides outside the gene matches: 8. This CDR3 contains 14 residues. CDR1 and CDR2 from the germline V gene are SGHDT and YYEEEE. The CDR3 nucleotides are TGTGCCAGCAGCAACCCGTCGGGACAGGGGGGCTACACCTTC. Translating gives CASSNPSGQGGYTF.

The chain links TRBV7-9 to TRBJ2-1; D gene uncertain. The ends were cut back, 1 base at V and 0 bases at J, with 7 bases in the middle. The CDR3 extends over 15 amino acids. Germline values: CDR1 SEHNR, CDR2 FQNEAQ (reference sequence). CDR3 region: CASSLGASSYNEQFF. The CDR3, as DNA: TGTGCCAGCAGCTTAGGGGCCAGCTCCTACAATGAGCAGTTCTTC. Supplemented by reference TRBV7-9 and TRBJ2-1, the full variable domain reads DTGVSQNPRHKITKRGQNVTFRCDPISEHNRLYWYRQTLGQGPEFLTYFQNEAQLEKSRLLSDRFSAERPKGSFSTLEIQRTEQGDSAMYLCASSLGASSYNEQFFGPGTRLTVL.

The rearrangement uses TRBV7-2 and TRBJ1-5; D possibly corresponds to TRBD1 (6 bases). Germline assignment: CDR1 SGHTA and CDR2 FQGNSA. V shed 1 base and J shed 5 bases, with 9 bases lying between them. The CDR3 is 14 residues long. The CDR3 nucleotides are TGTGCCAGCAGCTTAGTGGGGGCAGATCAGCCCCAGCATTTT. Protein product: CASSLVGADQPQHF.

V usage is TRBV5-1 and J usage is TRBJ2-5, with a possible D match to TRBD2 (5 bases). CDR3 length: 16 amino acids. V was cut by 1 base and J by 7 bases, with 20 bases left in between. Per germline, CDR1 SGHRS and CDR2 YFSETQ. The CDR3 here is CASSLIGRMGGGTQYF. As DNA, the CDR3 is TGCGCCAGCAGCTTGATTGGGAGAATGGGCGGTGGGACCCAGTACTTC.